A single T cell receptor (beta chain) is shown here with its context. What this receptor recognizes is not known. Base-call qualities are not available, and no considerably larger clone is one nucleotide away. The data derive from a study of CD8+ T cells in alopecia areata (dated 2018 in TCRdb). Describing the broader study: The treated patients, all with moderate-to-severe alopecia areata, were enrolled in an open-label pilot trial of oral tofacitinib given at 5 to 10 mg twice daily. Biopsies were taken from tofacitinib-treated patients at baseline and again at 4 and 24 weeks into treatment, and several of those patients also had a later scalp biopsy. immunoSEQ multiplex PCR using 35 Vbeta forward primers and 13 Jbeta reverse primers was used to amplify TCRbeta CDR3 regions. RNA was extracted with the PAXgene miRNA kit for fixed scalp, the miRNeasy kit for PBMCs, and the RNeasy kit for mouse skin. Patients stayed on tofacitinib for 6 to 18 months and then had 6 months of follow-up off drug so that delayed response and recurrence could be assessed. Scalp tissue and sorted CD4+ and CD8+ peripheral blood T cells from patchy and totalis/universalis alopecia areata patients and from healthy controls were covered by human TCRbeta sequencing. To study T cell clonal expansion in alopecia areata, the researchers applied high-throughput TCRbeta sequencing to both the C3H/HeJ mouse model and human patients. Scalp clonality was compared among normal scalp (n=4), patchy alopecia areata scalp (n=8), and alopecia totalis/universalis scalp (n=8).

Library generation was performed with the immunoSEQ multiplex PCR assay. For TCR sequencing, RNA was extracted from every sample and reverse transcribed into cDNA to serve as template. SuperScript III was used for first-strand cDNA synthesis, primed with a 2:1 mix of oligo-dT and random hexamers. Amplification bias was assessed with a synthetic immune receptor repertoire, and residual bias was removed computationally. Per the source publication's procedure: After raw reads were preprocessed to remove errors, the CDR3 was defined following IMGT conventions as running from the conserved cysteine to phenylalanine. Clonality was calculated as 1 minus Shannon entropy normalized by log2 of the number of productive unique TCRs. Scalp TCRbeta sequences were cross-referenced with sorted blood CD4 and CD8 repertoires so that the CD4 or CD8 identity of scalp clones could be inferred. Sourced from immuneACCESS, this table was stored by TCRdb with only in-frame sequences that have V and J called. A share of the clones is absent; for the studies checked, an unresolved V gene accounts for under half, and the remainder has no known explanation. V, J and clone size are those of that table, while D and trimming were read from the DNA. Present in this sample are 250,000 or so clones, approximately 61% of which were seen just once. The ten largest clones add up to 1% to 1.5% of the sample.

Trimming takes 4 bases from V and 7 bases from J, and the germline ends sit 11 bases apart. The CDR1 and CDR2 encoded by the germline V gene are SGHDT and YYEEEE. There are 12 amino acids in the CDR3, from cysteine to phenylalanine inclusive. Only the CDR3 DNA stays, 36 bases, in frame from base 1. Reading the label with the study, this specimen's time point is: baseline before oral tofacitinib. From alopecia areata patients, peripheral blood was collected along with lesional scalp punch biopsies. PBMCs were isolated by density centrifugation and stained for CD3, CD4 and CD8, and CD4+ and CD8+ T cells were sorted on a FACSAria. Broad study findings and their caveats: Resident alphabeta T cells in normal human skin are also sequenced, complicating scalp TCR repertoire analysis, unlike mouse skin dominated by gammadelta T cells. Compared with normal scalp, lesional scalp, particularly in alopecia totalis/universalis, had higher clonality and more expanded CD8+ clones, which suggests antigenic drive. Compared with mice, TCR sequences shared between patients were less clear, possibly partly because of HLA diversity across the patient population.

Sequencing used CD4+ T cells sorted from blood, obtained at week 0. The rearranged chain carries TRBV5-6 and TRBJ2-5; TRBD2 is a possible D gene, resting on 6 matching bases. The source is a human donor with alopecia areata. The nucleotides are TGTGCCAGCAGCCGGGACTCCTCGACCCAGTACTTC. Its coded protein is CASSRDSSTQYF.